This T cell receptor (beta chain) came from a study of OX40 agonist ivuxolimab in advanced cancers. Study context: In this trial design, patients received ivuxolimab intravenously at 0.01 to 10 mg/kg every 2 weeks. Dose-escalation subjects each had hepatocellular carcinoma, melanoma, renal cell or head and neck cancer. Aged roughly 20 to 85 with a mean of approximately 60 years, they were 82.7% male. Patients with prior anti-PD-1, anti-PD-L1 or anti-CTLA-4 therapy were eligible; approximately 40% had some.

Using immunoSEQ multiplex PCR, the repertoire was profiled, and TCRdb retains in-frame clones only, with some absent. The sample contains some 80,000 clones, approximately 92% of which appear only once. CDR3 length equals 16 residues. Per the germline V gene, CDR1 is SGHNT and CDR2 is YYREEE (reference sequence). V was shortened by 4 bases and J by 4 bases, with 20 bases between the two germline ends. Sequences were derived from CD4+ or CD8+ T cells sorted from blood, sampled in a trial of the OX40 agonist ivuxolimab. The clonotype was recovered from an adult with an advanced solid tumor such as melanoma, head and neck, liver or kidney cancer. The chain has TRBV5-4 and TRBJ1-1, with D possibly matching TRBD1 (5 bases). The DNA for the CDR3 is TGTGCCAGCAGCCCGCCCGGGGGAGGCCTGTTCACTGAAGCTTTCTTT. It codes for CASSPPGGGLFTEAFF.